A single sample is the source of the 10 T cell receptor beta chains below, sequenced in a study of cytomegalovirus exposure and HLA in healthy donors. In the PCR, 60 Vbeta and 13 Jbeta primers were used. Method: immunoSEQ multiplex PCR; TCRdb's copy keeps in-frame clones and lacks some. The sample includes some 130,000 clones, roughly four fifths of them seen just once. The sequencing input was PBMCs. The receptors shown here come from a boy between 2 and 10 years old in good health and CMV-seronegative.

This rearrangement joins TRBV6-4 to TRBJ2-2; TRBD1 might be the D (6 bases). V was clipped by 5 bases and J by 5 bases, with 12 bases between them. CDR3 length: 14 amino acids. In germline, CDR1 is MRHNA, CDR2 SNTAGT. CDR3 in amino acids: CASSRSGETGELFF. The CDR3 DNA reads as TGTGCCAGCAGTAGATCAGGGGAAACCGGGGAGCTGTTTTTT.

The chain carries TRBV2 and TRBJ1-5; no definite D call. Looked up from germline, CDR1 is SNHLY and CDR2 is FYNNEI. CDR3 length: 15 amino acids. V dropped 5 bases and J dropped 1 base, with 12 bases sitting between them. CDR3 sequence (DNA): TGTGCCAGCAGTCCCTGGCTCGGGAGCAATCAGCCCCAGCATTTT. It codes for CASSPWLGSNQPQHF.

The V and J genes are TRBV9 and TRBJ1-1; D is perhaps TRBD1 (5 bases). There are 14 residues in the CDR3. Trimming pared 0 bases from V and 1 base from J, leaving 7 bases between. Germline CDR1 is SGDLS and CDR2 is YYNGEE. The CDR3 bases are TGTGCCAGCAGCGTAGTGGGGGGGAACACTGAAGCTTTCTTT. This translates into CASSVVGGNTEAFF.

The chain has TRBV11-2 and TRBJ1-2; weak D call: TRBD1 (5 bases). Trimming shortened V by 5 bases and J by 6 bases, and 22 bases separated the two germline ends. CDR1 SGHAT and CDR2 FQNNGV come from the germline V gene. The CDR3 contains 16 residues. This chain's CDR3 is CASSPTEAHPGDGYTF. CDR3 DNA: TGTGCCAGCAGCCCGACAGAAGCTCACCCGGGGGATGGCTACACCTTC. Supplemented by reference TRBV11-2 and TRBJ1-2, the full variable domain reads EAGVAQSPRYKIIEKRQSVAFWCNPISGHATLYWYQQILGQGPKLLIQFQNNGVVDDSQLPKDRFSAERLKGVDSTLKIQPAKLEDSAVYLCASSPTEAHPGDGYTFGSGTRLTVV.

The chain is built from TRBV6-5 and TRBJ1-2, with TRBD1 identical over 10 bases. Germline V lookup: CDR1 MNHEY, CDR2 SVGAGI. V lost 6 bases to trimming and J lost 8 bases; unmatched junction nucleotides: 6. CDR3 length equals 13 residues. The CDR3 is CASRKTGGRGYTF. The CDR3 DNA follows: TGTGCCAGCAGGAAGACAGGGGGCAGGGGCTACACCTTC.

The chain couples TRBV11-2 to TRBJ1-2, with D hard to call. With 0 bases removed from V and 8 bases from J, the gap between germline ends came to 10 bases. Germline loops: CDR1 SGHAT, CDR2 FQNNGV. The CDR3 consists of 13 residues. The CDR3 protein is CASSLDRDLGYTF. CDR3 nucleotides: TGTGCCAGCAGCTTAGATAGAGATTTGGGCTACACCTTC.

This clone was observed a few times. V and J are TRBV5-6 and TRBJ1-2, with 12 bases matching TRBD1. The germline CDR1 and CDR2 sequences are SGHDT and YYEEEE. V lost 4 bases and J lost 7; bases outside the gene matches: 5. The CDR3 runs to 14 residues. The CDR3 nucleotides are TGTGCCAGCAGCGCCGGGACAGGGGGCTTTGGCTACACCTTC. It codes for CASSAGTGGFGYTF.

This rearrangement joins TRBV19 to TRBJ1-1; D is unresolved. Germline values: CDR1 LNHDA, CDR2 SQIVND (reference sequence). The CDR3 is 16 amino acids. Trimming removed 1 base at V and 5 bases at J, with 17 bases between. This CDR3 reads CASSIGSHRTWTEAFF. DNA of the CDR3: TGTGCCAGTAGTATAGGGAGTCACCGAACGTGGACTGAAGCTTTCTTT.

The chain joins TRBV5-8 to TRBJ1-2, with TRBD1 matching 7 bases. V shed 4 bases and J 5 bases; nucleotides not matched to a gene: 8. The germline gives CDR1 SGHTS, CDR2 YDEGEE. The CDR3 is 14 amino acids. CDR3 amino acids: CASSPDRDPYGYTF. The CDR3 DNA sequence: TGTGCCAGCAGCCCAGACAGGGATCCGTATGGCTACACCTTC. Based on the CDR3 plus reference TRBV5-8 and TRBJ1-2, the full variable domain is EAGVTQSPTHLIKTRGQQATLRCSPISGHTSVYWYQQALGLGLQFLLWYDEGEERNRGNFPPRFSGRQFPNYSSELNVNALELEDSALYLCASSPDRDPYGYTFGSGTRLTVV.

CDR3 DNA: TGTGCCAGCAGCTCCCGCCGTGGTATTAGCGGGAGTAAGAGCGGGGAGCTGTTTTTT. Translating gives CASSSRRGISGSKSGELFF. The chain is built from TRBV7-8 and TRBJ2-2; TRBD2 matches 9 bases. The CDR3 is 19 residues long. In germline, CDR1 is SGHVS, CDR2 FQNEAQ. Trimming cost V 4 bases and J 7 bases; bases outside gene matches: 19.